This T cell receptor (beta chain) was identified in a study of STAT5B mutations in CD4+ large granular lymphocyte leukemia. Study-wide results and limits: CD4-sorted patient repertoires seemed more clonal than healthy CD4+ repertoires. 8/27 top patient clones versus 2/35 control clones were TRBV06-family. 25% of private leukemic clonotypes occurred rarely in other patients' non-leukemic repertoires.

In regard to this clone: What it recognizes is unknown.

The survey-level immunoSEQ assay was used. Clones were sequenced by immunoSEQ multiplex PCR, and TCRdb holds only the in-frame ones, with some missing. Here the sample spans more than 35,000 clones, almost 85% being singletons. In germline, CDR1 is MNHEY, CDR2 SVGAGI. The length of the CDR3 is 14 residues. V gave up 6 bases and J gave up 4 bases; unmatched junction bases: 7. The chain joins TRBV6-5 to TRBJ1-1; the match to TRBD1 covers 8 bases. Sequencing input: CD4+ T cells from blood buffy coats. This sequence originates from a human donor in good health. This chain's CDR3 is CASSKVGQGTEAFF. As DNA, the CDR3 is TGTGCCAGCAGCAAAGTTGGACAGGGCACTGAAGCTTTCTTT.